This TCR beta chain originates from a study of CD8 T cells in ankylosing spondylitis. V lost 6 bases to trimming and J lost 7 bases; unmatched junction nucleotides: 13. CDR3 length: 16 amino acids. Quantitative 5'-RACE with molecular barcodes generated TCR beta libraries. TCRdb analysed the 5' RACE reads with MiXCR anew, one entry per CDR3 protein. In the table there are fewer than 250,000 distinct CDR3 sequences, roughly a tenth of which are singletons. Comments on this clonotype: Its antigen is not identified.

Study-wide findings and caveats: Disease-associated clones were reportedly significantly overrepresented in matched ankylosing spondylitis synovial fluid.

Sequencing was performed on blood, either unsorted or a sorted T cell fraction (not recorded which). The receptor was derived from a male donor with ankylosing spondylitis or in good health (not recorded which). J is TRBJ1-4 and V is TRBV12-3 or TRBV12-4, with TRBD1 identical over 8 bases. The CDR3 coding sequence is TGTGCCAGCAGCGACTCGGACAGGGTTAAAAGTGAAAAACTGTTTTTT. Its translation is CASSDSDRVKSEKLFF.